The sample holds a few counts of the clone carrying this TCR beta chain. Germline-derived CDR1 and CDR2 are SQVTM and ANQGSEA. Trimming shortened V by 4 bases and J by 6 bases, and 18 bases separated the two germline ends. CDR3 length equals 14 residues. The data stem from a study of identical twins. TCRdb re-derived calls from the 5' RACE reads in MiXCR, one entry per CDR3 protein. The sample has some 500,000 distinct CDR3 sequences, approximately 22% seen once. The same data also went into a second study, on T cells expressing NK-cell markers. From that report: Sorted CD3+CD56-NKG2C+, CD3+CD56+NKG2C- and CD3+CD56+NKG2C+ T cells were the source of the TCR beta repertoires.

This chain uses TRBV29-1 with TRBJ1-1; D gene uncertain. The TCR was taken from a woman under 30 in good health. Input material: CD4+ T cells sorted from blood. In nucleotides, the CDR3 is TGCAGCGTTGTTCCGAGTGGTTTTGGGTCTGAAGCTTTCTTT. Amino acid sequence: CSVVPSGFGSEAFF.